Each of the 7 T cell receptor beta chains below was sequenced from the same sample in a study of control samples from healthy donors and cancer patients. Method: immunoSEQ multiplex PCR; TCRdb's copy keeps in-frame clones and lacks some. The data hold about 140,000 clones, with 94% observed a single time. Sequencing used blood. These receptors all stem from a man aged 35 to 55 in good health.

The chain has TRBV9 and TRBJ2-3, with D unresolved. This CDR3 has 15 amino acids. Trimming took off 0 bases at V and 0 bases at J, with 8 bases between the two ends. Germline values: CDR1 SGDLS, CDR2 YYNGEE. The CDR3 reads CASSVAAASTDTQYF. CDR3 in DNA: TGTGCCAGCAGCGTAGCGGCAGCTAGCACAGATACGCAGTATTTT. The complete variable domain, with remaining parts taken from reference TRBV9 and TRBJ2-3, reads DSGVTQTPKHLITATGQRVTLRCSPRSGDLSVYWYQQSLDQGLQFLIQYYNGEERAKGNILERFSAQQFPDLHSELNLSSLELGDSALYFCASSVAAASTDTQYFGPGTRLTVL.

J is TRBJ2-7 and V is TRBV28; no clear D gene. Germline CDR1 is MDHEN and CDR2 is SYDVKM. This CDR3 is built from 14 residues. Trimming took 3 bases from V and 2 from J, leaving 11 bases between them. CDR3 region: CASSLSGGTYEQYF. The CDR3 nucleotides are TGTGCCAGCAGTTTGTCCGGCGGTACCTACGAGCAGTACTTC.

This chain joins TRBV10-1 and TRBJ2-2; D is ambiguous. Trimming removed 3 bases from V and 4 bases from J, with 6 bases in between. The CDR3 covers 13 residues. Germline CDR1 reads WNHNN; CDR2 reads SYGVQD (reference sequence). The CDR3 DNA reads TGCGCCAGCAGTGATTTGCGCACCGGGGAGCTGTTTTTT. This sequence encodes CASSDLRTGELFF.

The chain links TRBV9 to TRBJ1-3; no definite D call. This CDR3 has 15 amino acids. The V gene's germline CDR1 is SGDLS and CDR2 YYNGEE. Trimming removed 0 bases from V and 2 bases from J, with 9 bases in between. CDR3 sequence (DNA): TGTGCCAGCAGCGTAGGAGGATCAGCTGGAAACACCATATATTTT. Protein sequence: CASSVGGSAGNTIYF.

As regards this clone: Within the sample, other DNA sequences also encode this same CDR3. The chain joins TRBV5-1 to TRBJ1-1; D is ambiguous. The ends were cut back, 0 bases at V and 3 bases at J, with 3 bases in the middle. The CDR3 runs 12 residues. Germline assignment: CDR1 SGHRS and CDR2 YFSETQ. The CDR3 here is CASSLGDTEAFF. The CDR3, as DNA: TGCGCCAGCAGCTTGGGAGACACTGAAGCTTTCTTT.

This chain uses TRBV20-1 with TRBJ1-1; D ambiguous. The CDR3 loop spans 8 amino acids. V was trimmed by 7 bases and J by 8 bases, leaving 5 bases between them. Germline V gene lookup returns CDR1 DFQATT and CDR2 SNEGSKA (reference sequence). CDR3 nucleotide sequence: TGCAGTGACCTAGAAGCTTTCTTT. It codes for CSDLEAFF.

This clone was detected once. The gene calls are TRBV30 and TRBJ2-7; D is ambiguous. This CDR3 comprises 12 residues. In germline, CDR1 is GTSNPN, CDR2 SVGIG (reference sequence). The germline V and J ends were trimmed by 4 bases and 2 bases, with 9 bases remaining between them. CDR3 loop: CAWKTTPYEQYF. In DNA form, the CDR3 reads TGTGCCTGGAAAACAACCCCCTACGAGCAGTACTTC. Based on the CDR3 plus reference TRBV30 and TRBJ2-7, the full variable domain is SQTIHQWPATLVQPVGSPLSLECTVEGTSNPNLYWYRQAAGRGLQLLFYSVGIGQISSEVPQNLSASRPQDRQFILSSKKLLLSDSGFYLCAWKTTPYEQYFGPGTRLTVT.